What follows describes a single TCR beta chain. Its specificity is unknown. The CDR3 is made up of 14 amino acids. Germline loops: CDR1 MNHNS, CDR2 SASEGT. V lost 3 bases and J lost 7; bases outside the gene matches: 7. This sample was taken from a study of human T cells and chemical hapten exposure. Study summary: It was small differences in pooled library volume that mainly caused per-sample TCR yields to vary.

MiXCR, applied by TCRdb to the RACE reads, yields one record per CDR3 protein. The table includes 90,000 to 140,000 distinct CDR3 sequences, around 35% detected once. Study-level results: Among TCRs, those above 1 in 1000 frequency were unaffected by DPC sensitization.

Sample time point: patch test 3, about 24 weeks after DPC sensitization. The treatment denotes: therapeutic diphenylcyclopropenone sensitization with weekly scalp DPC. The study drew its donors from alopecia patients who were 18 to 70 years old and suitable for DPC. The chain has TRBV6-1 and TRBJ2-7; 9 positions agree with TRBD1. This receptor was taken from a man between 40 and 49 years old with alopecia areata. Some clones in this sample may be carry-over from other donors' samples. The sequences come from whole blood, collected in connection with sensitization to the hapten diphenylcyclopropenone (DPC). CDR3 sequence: CASSDVDRGGEQYF. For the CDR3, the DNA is TGTGCCAGCAGTGACGTGGACAGGGGCGGGGAGCAGTACTTC.